Presented here are 25 T cell receptor beta chains from one specimen sequenced in a study of blood T cell repertoires in COVID-19 (dated by TCRdb to 2018 to 2020). The library was prepared using the immunoSEQ multiplex PCR assay. TCRdb's version of the immuneACCESS table is confined to in-frame rearrangements and falls short of the full clone set. An unresolved V gene accounts for under half of the shortfall where checked; the remainder is of unknown origin. The sample contains roughly 250,000 clones, around 82% of them found a single time. The ten largest make up around 7.8% of the sample. The specimen was peripheral blood. The source is a human donor in a cohort sampled during active COVID-19.

This chain connects TRBV18 to TRBJ1-1; D unclear. The CDR3 is 12 residues long. V shed 0 bases and J shed 8 bases, with 7 bases lying between them. In germline, CDR1 is KGHSH, CDR2 LQKENI. The CDR3 sequence: CASSPPTGEAFF. The DNA for the CDR3 is TGTGCCAGCTCACCACCGACCGGGGAAGCTTTCTTT. The full variable domain, completed using reference TRBV18 and TRBJ1-1, is NAGVMQNPRHLVRRRGQEARLRCSPMKGHSHVYWYRQLPEEGLKFMVYLQKENIIDESGMPKERFSAEFPKEGPSILRIQQVVRGDSAAYFCASSPPTGEAFFGQGTRLTVV.

The chain uses TRBV5-1 and TRBJ2-1; 8 bases agree with TRBD1. This CDR3 region has 15 residues. The junction had 4 bases not matched to a gene; V was cut back by 0 bases and J by 5 bases. Germline CDR1 and CDR2: SGHRS and YFSETQ. CDR3 nucleotide sequence: TGCGCCAGCAGCTTGGTCCAGGGGGCCCACAATGAGCAGTTCTTC. Translated, it gives CASSLVQGAHNEQFF.

The chain uses TRBV28 and TRBJ1-6; possible D gene TRBD1, 5 bases. From germline, CDR1 is MDHEN and CDR2 SYDVKM. This CDR3 has 13 residues. The ends were cut back, 1 base at V and 7 bases at J, with 5 bases in the middle. The CDR3 region has the DNA TGTGCCAGCAGTTTATACAGGAATTCACCCCTCCACTTT. Amino acid sequence: CASSLYRNSPLHF.

Concerning this clone: A junction boundary mismatches the germline segment, possibly from a read error. The rearrangement links TRBV2 to TRBJ2-2; TRBD2 aligns across 11 bases. The CDR3 is 15 residues long. Germline values: CDR1 SNHLY, CDR2 FYNNEI. The CDR3 reads CASSQTSGRSGELFF. CDR3 in DNA: TGTGCCAGCAGCCAAACTAGCGGGAGAAGCGGGGAACTGTTTTTT.

The chain joins TRBV18 to TRBJ2-7; D gene uncertain. The germline gives CDR1 KGHSH, CDR2 LQKENI. V was clipped by 0 bases and J by 0 bases, with 18 bases between them. CDR3 length equals 18 residues. CDR3: CASSPPNSRSYLSYEQYF. Here the CDR3 DNA reads TGTGCCAGCTCACCACCGAACAGCCGCAGCTATCTCTCCTACGAGCAGTACTTC.

The chain employs TRBV6-5 and TRBJ1-2, with D unclear. V lost 6 bases and J 3 bases, leaving 17 bases between the germline ends. CDR1 is MNHEY, CDR2 SVGAGI, per germline. The CDR3 has 15 amino acids. The CDR3 reads CASRAGWGTDYGYTF. CDR3 bases: TGTGCCAGCAGGGCGGGGTGGGGAACCGACTATGGCTACACCTTC.

This clone was detected a few times. V and J are TRBV6-2 or TRBV6-3 and TRBJ2-3; a possible D gene is TRBD2 (7 bases). Germline values: CDR1 MNHEY, CDR2 SVGEGT. V lost 2 bases, J lost 5 bases, and 23 bases lay in between. The CDR3 loop spans 18 amino acids. CDR3: CASSYGGPLRGGRDTQYF. CDR3 bases: TGTGCCAGCAGTTACGGTGGCCCCTTGAGGGGGGGGCGAGATACGCAGTATTTT.

The V and J genes are TRBV9 and TRBJ2-1, with 13 bases lining up with TRBD2. The V and J ends lost 7 bases and 5 bases, in that order; junction bases with no gene match: 6. Germline assignment: CDR1 SGDLS and CDR2 YYNGEE. This CDR3 has 15 amino acids. CDR3 nucleotide sequence: TGTGCCAGCTCATCCGGGACTAGCGGGAACAATGAGCAGTTCTTC. It codes for CASSSGTSGNNEQFF.

CDR3: CASRAGTSNTGELFF. The DNA of the CDR3 is TGCGCCAGCAGAGCCGGGACTTCGAACACCGGGGAGCTGTTTTTT. The rearrangement joins TRBV5-1 to TRBJ2-2, with D tentatively TRBD2 (6 bases). The V end lost 5 bases, the J end lost 0 bases, and 11 bases lay between the germline ends. The CDR3 is 15 amino acids. Germline CDR1 reads SGHRS; CDR2 reads YFSETQ.

The V gene is TRBV29-1, the J gene TRBJ2-1; weak D call: TRBD2 (6 bases). Trimming took off 7 bases at V and 6 bases at J, with 13 bases between the two ends. Germline V gene sequence: CDR1 SQVTM, CDR2 ANQGSEA. CDR3 length: 12 residues. The CDR3 DNA sequence: TGCAGCGCGCACGGGGGATCCAATGAGCAGTTCTTC. Protein sequence: CSAHGGSNEQFF.

The CDR3 spells CATSGPAGPVHEQFF. CDR3 nucleotides: TGTGCCACCAGTGGTCCTGCAGGGCCTGTCCATGAGCAGTTCTTC. The chain employs TRBV24-1 and TRBJ2-1; D is perhaps TRBD1 (5 bases). V shed 5 bases and J shed 8 bases, with 18 bases lying between them. The length of the CDR3 is 15 residues. Germline lookup yields CDR1 KGHDR and CDR2 SFDVKD.

DNA of the CDR3: TGTGCCAGCAGCAACGTCCAGCCACGGGGGGACTACGAGCAGTACTTC. It yields the protein CASSNVQPRGDYEQYF. The chain is built from TRBV21-1 and TRBJ2-7; TRBD2 was called by the table and not checked on the DNA. TRBV21-1 is a listed pseudogene. The CDR3 has 16 residues.

The V gene is TRBV19, the J gene TRBJ2-7; TRBD2 agrees at 11 bases. Per the germline V gene, CDR1 is LNHDA and CDR2 is SQIVND (reference sequence). The trim removed 5 bases at V and 6 bases at J, leaving 15 bases unmatched. This CDR3 spans 17 amino acids. Here the CDR3 DNA reads TGTGCCAGTAGTGGGAGAATTAGCGGGAGGGCCCCCTCCGAGCAGTACTTC. Translated: CASSGRISGRAPSEQYF. The whole variable domain, filled in from reference TRBV19 and TRBJ2-7, reads DGGITQSPKYLFRKEGQNVTLSCEQNLNHDAMYWYRQDPGQGLRLIYYSQIVNDFQKGDIAEGYSVSREKKESFPLTVTSAQKNPTAFYLCASSGRISGRAPSEQYFGPGTRLTVT.

The table lists this clone with a count of one. V is TRBV2 and J is TRBJ2-1; 7 bases fit TRBD1. Germline CDR1 and CDR2: SNHLY and FYNNEI. The CDR3 is made up of 15 amino acids. J lost 3 bases, V lost 6 bases, and 8 bases had no gene match. The CDR3 spells CASSPSGTDYNEQFF. CDR3 DNA sequence: TGTGCCAGCAGCCCTTCCGGGACAGACTACAATGAGCAGTTCTTC.

The chain employs TRBV18 and TRBJ2-3; D is perhaps TRBD1 (6 bases). The CDR3 covers 15 residues. Germline V gene data show CDR1 as KGHSH and CDR2 as LQKENI. V shed 3 bases and J shed 0 bases, with 10 bases lying between them. In DNA form, the CDR3 reads TGTGCCAGCTCACCCGGACAGTCCAGCACAGATACGCAGTATTTT. It encodes CASSPGQSSTDTQYF.

The rearrangement joins TRBV12-5 to TRBJ2-6; D ambiguous. Germline assignment: CDR1 LGHNT and CDR2 FRNRAP. The CDR3 runs 14 residues. V dropped 3 bases and J dropped 0 bases, with 3 bases sitting between them. The CDR3 DNA is TGTGCTAGTGGTTTCCTCTCTGGGGCCAACGTCCTGACTTTC. Protein product: CASGFLSGANVLTF.

The V call is TRBV9, the J call TRBJ2-7, with a weak D call TRBD1 (5 bases). The germline gives CDR1 SGDLS, CDR2 YYNGEE. The CDR3 covers 15 residues. Trimming cost V 0 bases and J 3 bases, with 13 bases left between them. CDR3 sequence: CASSVGQGSGYEQYF. In nucleotides, the CDR3 is TGTGCCAGCAGCGTAGGTCAGGGATCGGGCTACGAGCAGTACTTC.

The chain recombines TRBV5-4 with TRBJ2-1; no reliable D call. V gave up 2 bases and J gave up 10 bases, with 13 bases separating them. The CDR3 has 13 residues. Germline V gene data show CDR1 as SGHNT and CDR2 as YYREEE (reference sequence). CDR3 in amino acids: CASSLNEHGEQFF. CDR3 bases: TGTGCCAGCAGCTTAAACGAACACGGGGAGCAGTTCTTC.

This clone was recorded only once. The rearrangement links TRBV20-1 to TRBJ1-2, with D possibly being TRBD1 (6 bases). Germline V gene data show CDR1 as DFQATT and CDR2 as SNEGSKA (reference sequence). V was cut by 6 bases and J by 6 bases, with 11 bases left in between. CDR3 size: 11 residues. CDR3 DNA sequence: TGCAGTGCGACCACAGGGAATGGCTACACCTTC. Translating it yields CSATTGNGYTF.

J is TRBJ2-7 and V is TRBV28, with 12 bases identical to TRBD2. This CDR3 spans 15 amino acids. V lost 5 bases to trimming and J lost 2 bases; unmatched junction nucleotides: 4. Germline CDR1 reads MDHEN; CDR2 reads SYDVKM. This CDR3 reads CASSPRTSGAYEQYF. The CDR3 region has the DNA TGTGCCAGCAGTCCGCGGACTAGCGGGGCCTACGAGCAGTACTTC.

The J gene is TRBJ1-1, the V gene TRBV4-3, with 7 bases lining up with TRBD1. Germline V gene lookup returns CDR1 LGHNA and CDR2 YSLEER. The CDR3 sequence is 15 residues long. V lost 1 base to trimming and J lost 8 bases; unmatched junction nucleotides: 10. The CDR3 loop is CASSQVTGVKTEAFF. The CDR3 DNA is TGCGCCAGCAGCCAAGTAACAGGGGTTAAGACCGAAGCTTTCTTT.

The V and J genes are TRBV2 and TRBJ1-1, with 9 bases that match TRBD1. Germline CDR1 reads SNHLY; CDR2 reads FYNNEI. V was clipped by 6 bases and J by 10 bases; unmatched bases: 9. The CDR3 spans 13 residues. CDR3 in amino acids: CASSAQGARGAFF. Here the CDR3 DNA reads TGTGCCAGCAGCGCACAGGGGGCGCGTGGAGCTTTCTTT. The variable domain in full, with the rest retrieved from reference TRBV2 and TRBJ1-1, is EPEVTQTPSHQVTQMGQEVILRCVPISNHLYFYWYRQILGQKVEFLVSFYNNEISEKSEIFDDQFSVERPDGSNFTLKIRSTKLEDSAMYFCASSAQGARGAFFGQGTRLTVV.

The V call is TRBV15, the J call TRBJ2-2; D is perhaps TRBD2 (6 bases). Germline assignment: CDR1 LNHNV and CDR2 YYDKDF (reference sequence). V gave up 3 bases and J gave up 1 base, with 12 bases separating them. The CDR3 consists of 16 residues. In DNA form, the CDR3 reads TGTGCCACCAGCAGGGGTGGGCGGGGGAACACCGGGGAGCTGTTTTTT. The encoded protein is CATSRGGRGNTGELFF.

The chain has TRBV6-6 and TRBJ1-4; D uncertain. The germline gives CDR1 MNHNY, CDR2 SVGAGI (reference sequence). The CDR3 has 14 residues. Trimming left V 9 bases short and J 4 bases short, with 15 bases between. This CDR3 reads CASCAGQLNEKLFF. CDR3 DNA: TGTGCCAGTTGCGCGGGCCAGCTTAATGAAAAACTGTTTTTT.

The rearrangement links TRBV6-4 to TRBJ2-2; TRBD2 might be the D (5 bases). Germline V gives CDR1 MRHNA, CDR2 SNTAGT. The germline V and J ends were trimmed by 7 bases and 0 bases, with 9 bases remaining between them. CDR3 length: 14 amino acids. The CDR3 loop reads CASKAGANTGELFF. Written as DNA, the CDR3 is TGTGCCAGCAAGGCCGGGGCGAACACCGGGGAGCTGTTTTTT.